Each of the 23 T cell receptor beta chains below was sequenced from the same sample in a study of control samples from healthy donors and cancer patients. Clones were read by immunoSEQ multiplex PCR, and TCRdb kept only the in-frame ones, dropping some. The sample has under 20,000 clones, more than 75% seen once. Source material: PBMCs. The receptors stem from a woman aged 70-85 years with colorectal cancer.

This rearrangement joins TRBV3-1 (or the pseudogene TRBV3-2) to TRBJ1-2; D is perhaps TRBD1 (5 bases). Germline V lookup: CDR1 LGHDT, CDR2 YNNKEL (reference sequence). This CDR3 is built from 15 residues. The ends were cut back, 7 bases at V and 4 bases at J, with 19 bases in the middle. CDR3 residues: CASTTGEGKGYGYTF. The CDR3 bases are TGTGCCAGCACCACCGGGGAGGGGAAGGGCTATGGCTACACCTTC.

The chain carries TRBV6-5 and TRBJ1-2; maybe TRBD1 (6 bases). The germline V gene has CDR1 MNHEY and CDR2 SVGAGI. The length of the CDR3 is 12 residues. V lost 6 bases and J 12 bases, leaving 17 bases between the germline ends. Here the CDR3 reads CASSGDISIDTF. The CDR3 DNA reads TGTGCCAGCAGCGGGGACATCAGCATCGACACCTTC.

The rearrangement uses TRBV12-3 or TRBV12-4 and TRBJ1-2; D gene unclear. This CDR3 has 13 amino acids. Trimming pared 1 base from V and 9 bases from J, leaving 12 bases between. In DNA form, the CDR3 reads TGTGCCAGCAGTTTAGGGCAGGCGACCCGCTACACCTTC. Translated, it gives CASSLGQATRYTF.

CDR3 in amino acids: CASSLQQGSYNEQFF. CDR3 DNA sequence: TGCGCCAGCAGCTTGCAGCAGGGGTCCTACAATGAGCAGTTCTTC. The J gene is TRBJ2-1, the V gene TRBV5-1, with TRBD1 as a possible D gene (6 bases). Trimming took 1 base from V and 1 from J, leaving 9 bases between them. The length of the CDR3 is 15 residues. CDR1 is SGHRS, CDR2 YFSETQ, per germline.

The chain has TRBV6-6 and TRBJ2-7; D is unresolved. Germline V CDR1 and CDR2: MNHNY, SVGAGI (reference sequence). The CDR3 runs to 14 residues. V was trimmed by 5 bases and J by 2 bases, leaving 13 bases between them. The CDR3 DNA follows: TGTGCCAGCAGTGGATTTTCGGGCCCCTACGAGCAGTACTTC. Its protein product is CASSGFSGPYEQYF.

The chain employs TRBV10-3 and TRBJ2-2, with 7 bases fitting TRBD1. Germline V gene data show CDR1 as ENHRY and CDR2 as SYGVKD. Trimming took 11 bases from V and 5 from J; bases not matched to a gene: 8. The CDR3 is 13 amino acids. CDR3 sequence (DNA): TGTGCCGCGAGACAGGGCGGGACCGGGGAGCTGTTTTTT. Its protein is CAARQGGTGELFF.

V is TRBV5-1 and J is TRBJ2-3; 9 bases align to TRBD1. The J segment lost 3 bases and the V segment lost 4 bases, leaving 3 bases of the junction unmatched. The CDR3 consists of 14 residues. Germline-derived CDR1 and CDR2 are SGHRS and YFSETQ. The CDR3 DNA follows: TGCGCCAGCAGCCCGGGACAGGGAACAGATACGCAGTATTTT. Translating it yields CASSPGQGTDTQYF.

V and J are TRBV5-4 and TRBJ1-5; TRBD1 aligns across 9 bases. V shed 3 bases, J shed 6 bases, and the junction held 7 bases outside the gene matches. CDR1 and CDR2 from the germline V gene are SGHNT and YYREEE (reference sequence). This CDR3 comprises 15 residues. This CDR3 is CASSSGTGRGQPQHF. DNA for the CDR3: TGTGCCAGCAGCTCCGGGACAGGGAGGGGTCAGCCCCAGCATTTT.

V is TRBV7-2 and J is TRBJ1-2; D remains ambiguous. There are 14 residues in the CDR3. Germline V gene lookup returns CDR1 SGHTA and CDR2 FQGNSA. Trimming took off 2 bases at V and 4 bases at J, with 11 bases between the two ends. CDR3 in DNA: TGTGCCAGCAGCTTAAGGGAATTCGGCTATGGCTACACCTTC. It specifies CASSLREFGYGYTF.

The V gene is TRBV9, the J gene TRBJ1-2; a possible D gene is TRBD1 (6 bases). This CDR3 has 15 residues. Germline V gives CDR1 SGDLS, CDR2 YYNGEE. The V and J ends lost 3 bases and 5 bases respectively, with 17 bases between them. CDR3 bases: TGTGCCAGCAGCGGACCGACAGGAAACTTATATGGCTACACCTTC. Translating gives CASSGPTGNLYGYTF.

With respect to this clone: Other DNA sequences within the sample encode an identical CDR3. The CDR3 region is CASSPLRHTTGELFF. The CDR3 bases are TGTGCCAGCAGCCCCTTGAGGCATACCACCGGGGAGCTGTTTTTT. J is TRBJ2-2 and V is TRBV7-2; no firm D call. Between the trimmed V and J ends, which lost 5 bases and 4 bases, there was a span of 14 bases. This CDR3 comprises 15 residues. The germline CDR1 and CDR2 sequences are SGHTA and FQGNSA. Full variable domain (rest looked up from reference TRBV7-2 and TRBJ2-2): GAGVSQSPSNKVTEKGKDVELRCDPISGHTALYWYRQSLGQGLEFLIYFQGNSAPDKSGLPSDRFSAERTGGSVSTLTIQRTQQEDSAVYLCASSPLRHTTGELFFGEGSRLTVL.

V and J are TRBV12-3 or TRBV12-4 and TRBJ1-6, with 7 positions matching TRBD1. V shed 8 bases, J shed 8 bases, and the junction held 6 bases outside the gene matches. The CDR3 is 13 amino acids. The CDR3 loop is CASGDRVDSPLHF. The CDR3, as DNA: TGTGCCAGCGGAGACAGGGTCGATTCACCCCTCCACTTT.

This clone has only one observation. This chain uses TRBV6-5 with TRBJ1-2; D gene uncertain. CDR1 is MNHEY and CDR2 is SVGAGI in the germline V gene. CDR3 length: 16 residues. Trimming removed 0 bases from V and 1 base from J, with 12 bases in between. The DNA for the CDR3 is TGTGCCAGCAGTTACTCTAGCAGCGGAATTAACTATGGCTACACCTTC. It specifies CASSYSSSGINYGYTF.

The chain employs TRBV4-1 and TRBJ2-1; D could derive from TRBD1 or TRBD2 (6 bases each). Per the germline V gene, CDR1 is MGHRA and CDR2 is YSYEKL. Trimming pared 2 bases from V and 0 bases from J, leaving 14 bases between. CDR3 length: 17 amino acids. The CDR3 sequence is CASSQPVRGVSYNEQFF. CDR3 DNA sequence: TGCGCCAGCAGCCAACCAGTAAGGGGGGTCTCCTACAATGAGCAGTTCTTC.

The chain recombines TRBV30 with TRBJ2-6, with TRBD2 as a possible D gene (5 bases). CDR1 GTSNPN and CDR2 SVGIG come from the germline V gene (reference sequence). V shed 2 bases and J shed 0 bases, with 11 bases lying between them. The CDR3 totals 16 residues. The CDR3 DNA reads TGTGCCTGGAGTACCGGGGTGAGCTCTGGGGCCAACGTCCTGACTTTC. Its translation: CAWSTGVSSGANVLTF.

CDR3 region: CASSQGGGQNYGYTF. CDR3 nucleotides: TGCGCCAGCAGCCAAGGGGGCGGCCAAAACTATGGCTACACCTTC. This chain uses TRBV4-3 with TRBJ1-2; a possible D gene is TRBD1 (5 bases). The CDR3 consists of 15 residues. CDR1 and CDR2 from the germline V gene are LGHNA and YSLEER. The V end was cut by 1 base, the J end by 2 bases, with 11 bases between.

CDR3 protein: CASSAGTDAPLFYGYTF. In nucleotides, the CDR3 is TGTGCCAGCAGCGCCGGGACGGACGCTCCGCTCTTCTATGGCTACACCTTC. The chain carries TRBV5-7 and TRBJ1-2, with a tentative D call TRBD1 (5 bases). TRBV5-7 is filed as an ORF, its function uncertain. V was cut by 4 bases and J by 4 bases, with 23 bases left in between. The CDR3 extends over 17 amino acids.

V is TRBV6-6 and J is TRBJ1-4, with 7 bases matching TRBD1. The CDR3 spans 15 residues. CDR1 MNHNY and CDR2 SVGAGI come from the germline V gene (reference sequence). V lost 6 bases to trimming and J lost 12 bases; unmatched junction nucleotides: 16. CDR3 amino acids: CASSFDREPSEQLFF. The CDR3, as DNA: TGTGCCAGCAGCTTTGACAGGGAACCCTCCGAACAACTGTTTTTT.

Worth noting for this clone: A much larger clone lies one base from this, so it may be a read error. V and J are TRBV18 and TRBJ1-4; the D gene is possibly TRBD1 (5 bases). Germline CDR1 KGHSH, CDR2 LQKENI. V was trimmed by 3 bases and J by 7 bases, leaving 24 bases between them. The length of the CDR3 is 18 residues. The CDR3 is CASSPEQAATQLGEKLFF. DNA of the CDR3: TGTGCCAGCTCACCTGAACAGGCTGCCACTCAACTAGGTGAAAAACTGTTTTTT.

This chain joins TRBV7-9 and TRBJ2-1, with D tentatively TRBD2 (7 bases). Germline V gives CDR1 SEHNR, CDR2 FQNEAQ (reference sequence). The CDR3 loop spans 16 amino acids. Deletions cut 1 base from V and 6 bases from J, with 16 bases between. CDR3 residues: CASSLGGGRGRNEQFF. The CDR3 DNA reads TGTGCCAGCAGCTTAGGCGGCGGGCGGGGGCGCAATGAGCAGTTCTTC.

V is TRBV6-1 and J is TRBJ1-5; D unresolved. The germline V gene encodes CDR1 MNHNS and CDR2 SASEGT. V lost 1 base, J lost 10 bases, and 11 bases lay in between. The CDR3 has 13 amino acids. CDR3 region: CASSEGGVQPQHF. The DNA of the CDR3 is TGTGCCAGCAGTGAAGGGGGAGTCCAACCCCAGCATTTT.

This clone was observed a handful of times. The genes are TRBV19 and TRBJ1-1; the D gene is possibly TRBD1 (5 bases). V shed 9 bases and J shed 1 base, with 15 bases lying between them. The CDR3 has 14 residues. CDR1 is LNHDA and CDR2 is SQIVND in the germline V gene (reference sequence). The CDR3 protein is CASSPGAQNTEAFF. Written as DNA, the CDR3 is TGTGCCAGCTCGCCTGGGGCCCAGAACACTGAAGCTTTCTTT. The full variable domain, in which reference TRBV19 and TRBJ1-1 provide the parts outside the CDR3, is DGGITQSPKYLFRKEGQNVTLSCEQNLNHDAMYWYRQDPGQGLRLIYYSQIVNDFQKGDIAEGYSVSREKKESFPLTVTSAQKNPTAFYLCASSPGAQNTEAFFGQGTRLTVV.

CDR3 residues: CASSQADTQYF. The CDR3, as DNA: TGTGCCAGCAGCCAAGCAGATACGCAGTATTTT. The J gene is TRBJ2-3, the V gene TRBV3-1 (or the pseudogene TRBV3-2); D is unresolved. V was pared by 1 base and J by 4 bases, with 0 bases between. Germline V gene data show CDR1 as LGHDT and CDR2 as YNNKEL (reference sequence). The CDR3 has 11 amino acids.